This T cell receptor beta chain appears in the sequencing data of a study of regulatory T cells in long-lasting Graves disease. In this sample, this clonotype turned up a few times. HTBI primers from iRepertoire and Arm-PCR of CDR3 regions yielded the TCR beta libraries. TCRdb itself ran the multiplex PCR reads through MiXCR, one entry per CDR3 protein. This sample yields some 200,000 distinct CDR3 sequences, of which roughly 19% are seen a single time; about 12% belongs to the top ten. As for time point: newly diagnosed GD, antithyroid drugs for less than 3 months. TCR sequences were obtained from RNA taken from PBMCs. An endocrinology department in Xi'an, China, recruited the patients. This CDR3 is built from 13 residues. From germline, CDR1 is LNHDA and CDR2 SQIVND (reference sequence). The V segment lost 7 bases and the J segment 8 bases; nucleotides outside the gene matches: 8. This sample was shared with a second study, whose subject was T cells in Graves' hyperthyroidism and ophthalmopathy. This second report adds: A model built on 13 V-J features separated ophthalmopathy from stable hyperthyroidism.

This chain uses TRBV19 with TRBJ1-2, with 9 bases aligning to TRBD1. The sequences come from peripheral blood mononuclear cells (PBMCs), collected at new diagnosis, from a patient treated with antithyroid drugs. This TCR was sampled from a woman aged 30 to 39 with Graves disease. The CDR3 reads CASMPGTGIGYTF. For the CDR3, the DNA is TGTGCCAGTATGCCCGGGACAGGGATCGGCTACACCTTC. Drawing the rest from reference TRBV19 and TRBJ1-2, the complete variable domain is DGGITQSPKYLFRKEGQNVTLSCEQNLNHDAMYWYRQDPGQGLRLIYYSQIVNDFQKGDIAEGYSVSREKKESFPLTVTSAQKNPTAFYLCASMPGTGIGYTFGSGTRLTVV.